This is a list of T cell receptor beta chains from one sample in a study of blood T cell repertoires in COVID-19. Assay used: immunoSEQ multiplex PCR; TCRdb lists only in-frame clones, some missing. The sample contains 330,000 or so clones, around nine tenths of which appear only once. Sequencing input: peripheral blood. Receptor source: a woman in her fifties or sixties with COVID-19, enrolled during active disease. CDR3s leave out the opening cysteine and the closing phenylalanine or tryptophan. Fields, in order: V gene, J gene, CDR3 protein.

V: TRBV7-3
J: TRBJ2-3
CDR3: ASSHLGAYKDGTDTQY

V: TRBV6-5
J: TRBJ1-1
CDR3: ASSTTGAEVTEAF

V: TRBV11-2
J: TRBJ1-6
CDR3: ASSLARGTGRTPLH

V: TRBV2
J: TRBJ1-2
CDR3: ASSGNSLGYNGYT

V: TRBV6-1
J: TRBJ1-1
CDR3: ASSPTAFRNTEAF

V: TRBV28
J: TRBJ1-1
CDR3: ASRSPGQGITEAF

V: TRBV5-4
J: TRBJ1-1
CDR3: ASSQGARTEAF

V: TRBV6-5
J: TRBJ1-2
CDR3: ASRPPGYDGYT

V: TRBV10-3
J: TRBJ2-1
CDR3: AISESGRTSEF

V: TRBV5-8
J: TRBJ1-1
CDR3: ASSHGQGPVTEAF

V: TRBV5-1
J: TRBJ2-2
CDR3: ASSLGRVRNTGELF

V: TRBV25-1
J: TRBJ1-1
CDR3: ASSHLEEGSTEAF

V: TRBV12-3/TRBV12-4
J: TRBJ2-7
CDR3: ASSTDTHEQY

V: TRBV4-1
J: TRBJ1-3
CDR3: ASSPDRGSGNTIY

V: TRBV24-1
J: TRBJ2-3
CDR3: ATSPGTSGTDTQY

V: TRBV19
J: TRBJ1-6
CDR3: ASSIGQGSLDSPLH

V: TRBV6-6
J: TRBJ1-3
CDR3: ASSHPGQGASGNTIY

V: TRBV20-1
J: TRBJ2-2
CDR3: SASPGGRGGLF